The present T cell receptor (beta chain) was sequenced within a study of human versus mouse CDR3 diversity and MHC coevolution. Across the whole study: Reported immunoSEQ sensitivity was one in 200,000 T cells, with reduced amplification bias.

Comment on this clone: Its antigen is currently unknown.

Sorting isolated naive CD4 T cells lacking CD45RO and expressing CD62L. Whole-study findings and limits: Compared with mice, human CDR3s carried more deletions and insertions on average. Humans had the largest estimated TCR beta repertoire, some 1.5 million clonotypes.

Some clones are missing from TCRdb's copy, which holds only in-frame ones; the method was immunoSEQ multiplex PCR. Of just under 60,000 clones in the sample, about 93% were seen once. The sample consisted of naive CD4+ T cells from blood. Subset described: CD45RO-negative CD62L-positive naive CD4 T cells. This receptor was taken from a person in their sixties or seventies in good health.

The CDR3 reads CASSFTRGLDEQFF. The CDR3 region has the DNA TGCGCCAGCAGCTTTACGCGGGGGCTAGATGAGCAGTTCTTC. This chain uses TRBV5-1 with TRBJ2-1; tentative D call: TRBD2 (7 bases). This CDR3 region has 14 residues. V was clipped by 2 bases and J by 8 bases, with 14 bases between them. CDR1 is SGHRS and CDR2 is YFSETQ in the germline V gene.